This T cell receptor (beta chain) was retrieved from a study of spatial heterogeneity in lung cancer. At the level of the study: A consistent excess of beta-chain over alpha-chain sequences was detected.

Time point here: sample taken at primary tumor resection. Untreated early-stage non-small cell lung cancer patients, 72 in total, were the donors. The input material, whole RNA from tumor, nontumor lung or frozen PBMC, was sequenced unsorted. Trimming pared 2 bases from V and 2 bases from J, leaving 11 bases between. This CDR3 has 16 residues. Germline V gives CDR1 SGHRS, CDR2 YFSETQ. TCR cDNA molecules each carried a unique molecular identifier. TCRdb ran MiXCR on the 5' RACE reads and lists one entry per CDR3 protein. The sample holds about 39,000 distinct CDR3 sequences; approximately 3.1% are singletons and the top ten take about 37%. This clonotype came up many times.

The specimen comprised normal lung tissue next to the tumor, sampled at surgery. This chain links TRBV5-1 with TRBJ2-6; D is unclear. The sequence was collected from a male donor with early-stage non-small cell lung cancer. In DNA form, the CDR3 reads TGCGCCAGCAGCTTAACCCCAGTAGCTGGGGCCAACGTCCTGACTTTC. It encodes CASSLTPVAGANVLTF.